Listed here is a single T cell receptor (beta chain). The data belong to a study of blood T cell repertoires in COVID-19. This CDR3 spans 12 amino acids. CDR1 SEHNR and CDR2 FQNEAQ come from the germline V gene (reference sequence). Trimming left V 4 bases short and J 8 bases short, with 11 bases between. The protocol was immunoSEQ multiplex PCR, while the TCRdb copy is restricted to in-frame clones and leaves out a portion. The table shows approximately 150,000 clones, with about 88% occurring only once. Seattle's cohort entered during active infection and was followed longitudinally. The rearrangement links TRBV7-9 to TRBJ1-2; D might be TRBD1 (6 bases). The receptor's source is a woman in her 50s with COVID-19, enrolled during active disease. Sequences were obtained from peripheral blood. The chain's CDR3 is CASSSRQAGYTF. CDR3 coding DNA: TGTGCCAGCAGCTCCCGACAGGCCGGCTACACCTTC.